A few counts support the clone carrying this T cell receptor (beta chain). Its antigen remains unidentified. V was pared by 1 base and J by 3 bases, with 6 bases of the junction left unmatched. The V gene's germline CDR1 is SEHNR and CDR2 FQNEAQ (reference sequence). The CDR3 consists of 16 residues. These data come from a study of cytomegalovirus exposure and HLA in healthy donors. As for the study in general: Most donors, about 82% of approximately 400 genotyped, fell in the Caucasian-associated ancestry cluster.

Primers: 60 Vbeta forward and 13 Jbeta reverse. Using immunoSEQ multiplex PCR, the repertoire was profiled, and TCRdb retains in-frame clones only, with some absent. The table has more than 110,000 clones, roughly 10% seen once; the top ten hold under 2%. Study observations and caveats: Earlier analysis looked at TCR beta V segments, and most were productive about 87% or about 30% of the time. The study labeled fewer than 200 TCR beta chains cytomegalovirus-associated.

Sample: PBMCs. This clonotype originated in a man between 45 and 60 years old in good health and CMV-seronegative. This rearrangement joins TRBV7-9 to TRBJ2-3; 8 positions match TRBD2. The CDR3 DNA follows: TGTGCCAGCAGCTTAGTGGGAGCGGGGGTTACAGATACGCAGTATTTT. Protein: CASSLVGAGVTDTQYF.